The rows below give T cell receptor beta chains drawn from one sample of a study of T cells in Graves' hyperthyroidism and ophthalmopathy. TCRdb re-called the multiplex PCR reads with MiXCR, one entry per CDR3 protein. This table holds 500,000 to 600,000 distinct CDR3 sequences, 20% found once. Sequencing was performed on blood. These receptors were taken from a man aged 35-49 years with Graves' ophthalmopathy. Each CDR3 is given with its conserved first and last residue. The order of the fields is D gene, V gene, clone size, J gene, CDR3 protein, CDR3 DNA. A D gene is named only where the DNA matches it firmly. Size is omitted from some rows. Given values are once, few, many or a class for expanded clones.

d_gene: .; v_gene: TRBV27; abundance: few; j_gene: TRBJ2-3; CDR3aa: CASSPGLTIDTQYF; CDR3nt: TGTGCCAGCAGTCCGGGACTCACCATAGATACGCAGTATTTT
d_gene: TRBD2; v_gene: TRBV20-1; abundance: many; j_gene: TRBJ2-3; CDR3aa: CSVSGGGTDTQYF; CDR3nt: TGCAGTGTTAGCGGGGGAGGCACAGATACGCAGTATTTT
d_gene: .; v_gene: TRBV5-8; abundance: few; j_gene: TRBJ2-2; CDR3aa: CASSRTGSHTGELFF; CDR3nt: TGTGCCAGCAGCCGAACCGGGTCTCACACCGGGGAGCTGTTTTTT
d_gene: .; v_gene: TRBV3-1; abundance: many; j_gene: TRBJ1-2; CDR3aa: CASSQDVLFGYTF; CDR3nt: TGTGCCAGCAGCCAAGACGTTCTGTTCGGCTACACCTTC
d_gene: .; v_gene: TRBV28; abundance: few; j_gene: TRBJ1-2; CDR3aa: CASSRDSKDGYTF; CDR3nt: TGTGCCAGCAGTAGGGACTCGAAGGACGGCTACACCTTC
d_gene: .; v_gene: TRBV2; abundance: .; j_gene: TRBJ1-4; CDR3aa: CASSVLENEKLFF; CDR3nt: TGTGCCAGCAGTGTCTTGGAGAATGAAAAACTGTTTTTT
d_gene: .; v_gene: TRBV10-3; abundance: few; j_gene: TRBJ2-7; CDR3aa: CAISDWPGVVNYEQYF; CDR3nt: TGTGCCATCAGTGACTGGCCAGGGGTGGTCAACTACGAGCAGTACTTC
d_gene: .; v_gene: TRBV12-3/TRBV12-4; abundance: many; j_gene: TRBJ2-5; CDR3aa: CASRVKGGLETQYF; CDR3nt: TGTGCCAGCAGGGTAAAGGGGGGTCTGGAGACCCAGTACTTC
d_gene: .; v_gene: TRBV3-1; abundance: many; j_gene: TRBJ1-5; CDR3aa: CASSPIFSQPQHF; CDR3nt: TGTGCCAGCAGCCCGATCTTCAGTCAGCCCCAGCATTTT
d_gene: .; v_gene: TRBV27; abundance: .; j_gene: TRBJ1-1; CDR3aa: CASSLGTPMNTEAFF; CDR3nt: TGTGCCAGCAGTTTGGGGACACCTATGAACACTGAAGCTTTCTTT
d_gene: .; v_gene: TRBV9; abundance: many; j_gene: TRBJ2-5; CDR3aa: CASSAAEETQYF; CDR3nt: TGTGCCAGCAGCGCCGCCGAAGAGACCCAGTACTTC
d_gene: .; v_gene: TRBV12-3/TRBV12-4; abundance: many; j_gene: TRBJ2-1; CDR3aa: CASSQTRGNEQFF; CDR3nt: TGTGCCAGCAGCCAGACAAGGGGGAATGAGCAGTTCTTC
d_gene: .; v_gene: TRBV29-1; abundance: few; j_gene: TRBJ1-1; CDR3aa: CSVEAMTGMNTEAFF; CDR3nt: TGCAGCGTTGAAGCAATGACAGGCATGAACACTGAAGCTTTCTTT
d_gene: .; v_gene: TRBV27; abundance: once; j_gene: TRBJ2-2; CDR3aa: CASSFSLGHRRNTRELFF; CDR3nt: TGTGCCAGCAGTTTCTCACTAGGACACAGGAGGAACACCCGGGAGCTGTTTTTT
d_gene: .; v_gene: TRBV20-1; abundance: few; j_gene: TRBJ2-1; CDR3aa: CSARDGAGYNEQFF; CDR3nt: TGCAGTGCTAGAGATGGGGCGGGCTACAATGAGCAGTTCTTC
d_gene: .; v_gene: TRBV30; abundance: many; j_gene: TRBJ1-1; CDR3aa: CACNEQAPTEAFF; CDR3nt: TGTGCCTGTAACGAACAGGCCCCCACTGAAGCTTTCTTT
d_gene: .; v_gene: TRBV20-1; abundance: many; j_gene: TRBJ1-1; CDR3aa: CSAIKTGMGEAFF; CDR3nt: TGCAGTGCTATTAAGACAGGAATGGGTGAAGCTTTCTTT
d_gene: .; v_gene: TRBV27; abundance: few; j_gene: TRBJ1-2; CDR3aa: CASSLAGTEGYTF; CDR3nt: TGTGCCAGCAGTTTGGCCGGGACGGAAGGCTACACCTTC
d_gene: TRBD1; v_gene: TRBV11-1; abundance: few; j_gene: TRBJ2-1; CDR3aa: CASSPSWTGGDEQFF; CDR3nt: TGTGCCAGCAGTCCTTCCTGGACAGGGGGGGATGAGCAGTTCTTC
d_gene: .; v_gene: TRBV7-9; abundance: many; j_gene: TRBJ2-3; CDR3aa: CASSFPQGSLFPDTQYF; CDR3nt: TGTGCCAGCAGCTTCCCTCAGGGTTCCTTGTTTCCAGATACGCAGTATTTT
d_gene: .; v_gene: TRBV12-3/TRBV12-4; abundance: once; j_gene: TRBJ2-7; CDR3aa: CASSPGVARSYEQYF; CDR3nt: TGTGCCAGCTCTCCTGGGGTAGCCCGCTCCTACGAGCAGTACTTC
d_gene: .; v_gene: TRBV5-1; abundance: .; j_gene: TRBJ2-7; CDR3aa: CASSLGFGGGGPNYEQYF; CDR3nt: TGCGCCAGCAGCTTGGGGTTCGGTGGGGGGGGCCCCAACTACGAGCAGTACTTC
d_gene: .; v_gene: TRBV27; abundance: .; j_gene: TRBJ2-2; CDR3aa: CASSLAFLGARVTGELFF; CDR3nt: TGTGCCAGCAGTTTGGCTTTTCTGGGGGCGCGGGTCACCGGGGAGCTGTTTTTT
d_gene: .; v_gene: TRBV20-1; abundance: .; j_gene: TRBJ2-7; CDR3aa: CSARSWTTYEQYF; CDR3nt: TGCAGTGCTAGATCGTGGACTACCTACGAGCAGTACTTC
d_gene: TRBD2; v_gene: TRBV27; abundance: once; j_gene: TRBJ2-1; CDR3aa: CASSMASGGYNEQFF; CDR3nt: TGTGCCAGCAGTATGGCTAGCGGGGGATACAATGAGCAGTTCTTC
d_gene: .; v_gene: TRBV3-1; abundance: .; j_gene: TRBJ2-7; CDR3aa: CASSQVWAGTYEQYF; CDR3nt: TGTGCCAGCAGCCAAGTTTGGGCGGGGACATACGAGCAGTACTTC
d_gene: TRBD1; v_gene: TRBV6-1; abundance: few; j_gene: TRBJ2-2; CDR3aa: CASIQGHGELFF; CDR3nt: TGTGCCAGCATACAGGGGCACGGGGAGCTGTTTTTT
d_gene: .; v_gene: TRBV28; abundance: few; j_gene: TRBJ2-1; CDR3aa: CASTPPGVVYNEQFF; CDR3nt: TGTGCCAGCACCCCACCAGGTGTCGTATACAATGAGCAGTTCTTC
d_gene: .; v_gene: TRBV15; abundance: few; j_gene: TRBJ2-2; CDR3aa: CATSRGGEPVTGELFF; CDR3nt: TGTGCCACCAGCAGGGGCGGCGAACCCGTCACCGGGGAGCTGTTTTTT
d_gene: TRBD2; v_gene: TRBV7-8; abundance: many; j_gene: TRBJ2-1; CDR3aa: CASSLGGTSGTSYNEQFF; CDR3nt: TGTGCCAGCAGCTTAGGAGGGACTAGCGGGACCTCCTACAATGAGCAGTTCTTC
d_gene: .; v_gene: TRBV11-2; abundance: .; j_gene: TRBJ1-2; CDR3aa: CASSGGPGFDYGYTF; CDR3nt: TGTGCCAGCAGCGGGGGGCCAGGGTTTGACTATGGCTACACCTTC
d_gene: TRBD1; v_gene: TRBV7-9; abundance: few; j_gene: TRBJ1-6; CDR3aa: CASSAGTGHYSPLHF; CDR3nt: TGTGCCAGCAGTGCCGGGACAGGGCATTATTCACCCCTCCACTTT
d_gene: .; v_gene: TRBV7-9; abundance: few; j_gene: TRBJ1-4; CDR3aa: CASSLGTPYATNEKLFF; CDR3nt: TGTGCCAGCAGCTTAGGGACACCCTATGCAACTAATGAAAAACTGTTTTTT
d_gene: .; v_gene: TRBV5-1; abundance: few; j_gene: TRBJ1-4; CDR3aa: CASSPPGGPLEKLFF; CDR3nt: TGCGCCAGCAGCCCCCCCGGAGGACCGTTAGAAAAACTGTTTTTT
d_gene: TRBD1; v_gene: TRBV28; abundance: few; j_gene: TRBJ1-5; CDR3aa: CASRGGQGISPQHF; CDR3nt: TGTGCCAGCAGAGGGGGACAGGGAATCAGCCCCCAGCATTTT
d_gene: .; v_gene: TRBV7-2; abundance: many; j_gene: TRBJ2-5; CDR3aa: CASSQSGILRETQYF; CDR3nt: TGTGCCAGCAGCCAGTCTGGGATCCTTCGGGAGACCCAGTACTTC
d_gene: .; v_gene: TRBV5-8; abundance: .; j_gene: TRBJ2-5; CDR3aa: CASSVPFRGETQYF; CDR3nt: TGTGCCAGCAGCGTCCCCTTCCGGGGAGAGACCCAGTACTTC
d_gene: .; v_gene: TRBV7-2; abundance: many; j_gene: TRBJ2-7; CDR3aa: CASSSWTDFAYEQYF; CDR3nt: TGTGCCAGCAGCTCTTGGACCGATTTCGCCTACGAGCAGTACTTC
d_gene: TRBD1; v_gene: TRBV29-1; abundance: .; j_gene: TRBJ1-5; CDR3aa: CSAWTGENQPQHF; CDR3nt: TGCAGCGCCTGGACAGGGGAAAATCAGCCCCAGCATTTT
d_gene: .; v_gene: TRBV6-1; abundance: .; j_gene: TRBJ1-6; CDR3aa: CACSYSGQSPLHF; CDR3nt: TGTGCCTGCAGTTACTCAGGCCAGTCACCCCTCCACTTT
d_gene: TRBD1; v_gene: TRBV5-1; abundance: .; j_gene: TRBJ1-1; CDR3aa: CASSAGTGSEAFF; CDR3nt: TGCGCCAGCAGCGCCGGGACAGGGTCTGAAGCTTTCTTT
d_gene: .; v_gene: TRBV5-1; abundance: many; j_gene: TRBJ1-5; CDR3aa: CASSLGQGTGNQPQHF; CDR3nt: TGCGCCAGCAGCTTGGGGCAGGGTACGGGCAATCAGCCCCAGCATTTT
d_gene: .; v_gene: TRBV27; abundance: many; j_gene: TRBJ2-7; CDR3aa: CASSLSSGGYEQYF; CDR3nt: TGTGCCAGCAGTTTATCTAGCGGAGGGTACGAGCAGTACTTC
d_gene: TRBD2; v_gene: TRBV28; abundance: .; j_gene: TRBJ2-4; CDR3aa: CASSSSGLAGVKAKNIQYF; CDR3nt: TGTGCCAGCAGTTCCAGCGGACTAGCGGGAGTTAAGGCCAAAAACATTCAGTACTTC
d_gene: .; v_gene: TRBV7-9; abundance: few; j_gene: TRBJ1-2; CDR3aa: CASSPIPGTHGYTF; CDR3nt: TGTGCCAGCAGTCCGATACCCGGGACTCATGGCTACACCTTC
d_gene: .; v_gene: TRBV27; abundance: .; j_gene: TRBJ1-1; CDR3aa: CASSLYAGNTEAFF; CDR3nt: TGTGCCAGCAGTTTATATGCGGGGAACACTGAAGCTTTCTTT
d_gene: .; v_gene: TRBV9; abundance: few; j_gene: TRBJ2-5; CDR3aa: CASSVDGHAPETQYF; CDR3nt: TGTGCCAGCAGCGTAGATGGTCACGCTCCAGAGACCCAGTACTTC
d_gene: TRBD2; v_gene: TRBV5-6; abundance: .; j_gene: TRBJ2-1; CDR3aa: CASSRQGLAYNEQFF; CDR3nt: TGTGCCAGCAGCCGGCAAGGACTAGCGTACAATGAGCAGTTCTTC
d_gene: .; v_gene: TRBV3-1; abundance: .; j_gene: TRBJ2-2; CDR3aa: CASSPRASTYNTGELFF; CDR3nt: TGTGCCAGCAGCCCTCGGGCATCCACCTACAACACCGGGGAGCTGTTTTTT
d_gene: TRBD1; v_gene: TRBV5-1; abundance: .; j_gene: TRBJ2-1; CDR3aa: CASSRGGTGGYEQFF; CDR3nt: TGCGCCAGCAGCCGAGGGGGTACAGGGGGCTATGAGCAGTTCTTC
d_gene: TRBD2; v_gene: TRBV10-3; abundance: few; j_gene: TRBJ2-1; CDR3aa: CAISDPPLAGVREQFF; CDR3nt: TGTGCCATCAGTGATCCCCCGCTAGCGGGAGTTCGTGAGCAGTTCTTC
d_gene: .; v_gene: TRBV9; abundance: .; j_gene: TRBJ2-7; CDR3aa: CASSVQASSYEQYF; CDR3nt: TGTGCCAGCAGCGTTCAGGCTTCGTCCTACGAGCAGTACTTC
d_gene: TRBD1; v_gene: TRBV7-8; abundance: many; j_gene: TRBJ2-1; CDR3aa: CASSPPQDRGPYEQFF; CDR3nt: TGTGCCAGCAGCCCCCCGCAGGACAGGGGGCCGTATGAGCAGTTCTTC
d_gene: .; v_gene: TRBV28; abundance: many; j_gene: TRBJ1-5; CDR3aa: CASSPPGLSLRNQPQHF; CDR3nt: TGTGCCAGCAGTCCCCCTGGGCTGTCATTAAGGAATCAGCCCCAGCATTTT
d_gene: TRBD1; v_gene: TRBV2; abundance: many; j_gene: TRBJ2-5; CDR3aa: CASSSLGTGVVTQYF; CDR3nt: TGTGCCAGCAGTTCCCTTGGGACAGGGGTGGTGACCCAGTACTTC
d_gene: TRBD2; v_gene: TRBV6-1; abundance: many; j_gene: TRBJ2-5; CDR3aa: CASSLAGGEWETQYF; CDR3nt: TGTGCCAGCAGTTTAGCGGGGGGGGAATGGGAGACCCAGTACTTC
d_gene: .; v_gene: TRBV29-1; abundance: .; j_gene: TRBJ1-2; CDR3aa: CSVEPAVRERGYGYTF; CDR3nt: TGCAGCGTTGAACCTGCGGTCAGGGAGCGCGGCTATGGCTACACCTTC
d_gene: .; v_gene: TRBV6-1; abundance: .; j_gene: TRBJ1-3; CDR3aa: CASSAPTAFSGNTIYF; CDR3nt: TGTGCCAGCAGTGCCCCCACGGCTTTCTCTGGAAACACCATATATTTT